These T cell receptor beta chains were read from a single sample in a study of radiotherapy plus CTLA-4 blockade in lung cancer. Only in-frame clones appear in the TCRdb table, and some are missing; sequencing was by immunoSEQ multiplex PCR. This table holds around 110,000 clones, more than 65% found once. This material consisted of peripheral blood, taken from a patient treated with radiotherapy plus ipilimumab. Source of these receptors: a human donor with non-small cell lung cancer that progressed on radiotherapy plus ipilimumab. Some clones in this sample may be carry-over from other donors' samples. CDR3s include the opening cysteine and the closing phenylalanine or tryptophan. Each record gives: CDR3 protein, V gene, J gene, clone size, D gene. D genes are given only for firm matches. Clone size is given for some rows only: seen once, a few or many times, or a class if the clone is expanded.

CASSLRFDRAAEQYF,TRBV7-6,TRBJ2-7,few,TRBD1
CASSLSGAPMDF,TRBV7-6,TRBJ2-5,-,-
CSASRTYEQYF,TRBV20-1,TRBJ2-7,once,-
CASSIGGRRSNQPQHF,TRBV19,TRBJ1-5,-,-
CASGLRQVTDTQYF,TRBV12-5,TRBJ2-3,-,-
CASRSTGGWFF,TRBV7-7,TRBJ2-2,-,TRBD1
CASSSRRQGVIGNTIYF,TRBV7-9,TRBJ1-3,large,TRBD1
CASSLLSGGTTYGYTF,TRBV28,TRBJ1-2,-,-
CASSLTGQQYTGELFF,TRBV7-3,TRBJ2-2,-,-
CASSLEAGTGYFSNQPQHF,TRBV7-9,TRBJ1-5,-,TRBD1
CARSVAGSSYEQYF,TRBV5-3,TRBJ2-7,-,TRBD2
CASSPRLAGAYEQYF,TRBV7-2,TRBJ2-7,-,TRBD2
CASSVNPSPGHGYNEQFF,TRBV9,TRBJ2-1,-,-
CSARSNDGYTF,TRBV20-1,TRBJ1-2,-,-
CASSKGASGGADTQYF,TRBV7-9,TRBJ2-3,-,TRBD2
CASSRTGQGAYEQYF,TRBV4-1,TRBJ2-7,-,TRBD1
CASSELRSTGGYTF,TRBV6-1,TRBJ1-2,-,-
CASNKLGQGRYEQYF,TRBV6-5,TRBJ2-7,-,-
CASSQDRGGQETQYF,TRBV4-2,TRBJ2-5,many,TRBD2
CASTRRGVNQPQHF,TRBV7-8,TRBJ1-5,-,-
CASSYRRSPNTEAFF,TRBV6-5,TRBJ1-1,-,-
CASLAGGSKNIQYF,TRBV7-9,TRBJ2-4,-,TRBD1
CAWSVLAVGSPGKLFF,TRBV30,TRBJ1-4,-,-
CASSRAWNLNYGYTF,TRBV5-6,TRBJ1-2,-,-
CASSGQIGSWNTEAFF,TRBV27,TRBJ1-1,few,-
CASSALGRGGGYNEQFF,TRBV9,TRBJ2-1,once,TRBD2
CASSPLAGSVDTEAFF,TRBV18,TRBJ1-1,-,-
CATSRDQKGLSEEFF,TRBV15,TRBJ2-1,-,-
CASSYTPYGYTF,TRBV6-5,TRBJ1-2,-,-